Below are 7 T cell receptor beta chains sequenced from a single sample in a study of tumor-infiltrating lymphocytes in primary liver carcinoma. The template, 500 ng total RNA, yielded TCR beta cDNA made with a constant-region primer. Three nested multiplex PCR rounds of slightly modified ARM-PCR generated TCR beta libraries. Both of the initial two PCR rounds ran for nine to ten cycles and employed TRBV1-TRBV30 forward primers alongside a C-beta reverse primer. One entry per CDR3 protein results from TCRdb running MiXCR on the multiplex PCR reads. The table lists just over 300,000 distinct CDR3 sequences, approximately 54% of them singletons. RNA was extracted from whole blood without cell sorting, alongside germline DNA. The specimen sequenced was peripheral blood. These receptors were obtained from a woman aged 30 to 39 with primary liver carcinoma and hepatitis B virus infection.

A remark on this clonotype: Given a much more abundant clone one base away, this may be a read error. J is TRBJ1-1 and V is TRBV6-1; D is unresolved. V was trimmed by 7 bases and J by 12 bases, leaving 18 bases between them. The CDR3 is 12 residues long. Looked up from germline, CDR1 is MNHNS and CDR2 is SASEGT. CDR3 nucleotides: TGTGCCAGCACATCAGATTCACGGGCACCTTTCTTT. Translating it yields CASTSDSRAPFF.

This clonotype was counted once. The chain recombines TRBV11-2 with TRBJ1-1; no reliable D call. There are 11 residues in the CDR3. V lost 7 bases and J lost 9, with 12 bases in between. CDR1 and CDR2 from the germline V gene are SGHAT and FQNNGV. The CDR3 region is CASNSRSKAFF. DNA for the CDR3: TGTGCCAGCAACTCTCGATCTAAAGCTTTCTTT. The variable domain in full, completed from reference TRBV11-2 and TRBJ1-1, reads EAGVAQSPRYKIIEKRQSVAFWCNPISGHATLYWYQQILGQGPKLLIQFQNNGVVDDSQLPKDRFSAERLKGVDSTLKIQPAKLEDSAVYLCASNSRSKAFFGQGTRLTVV.

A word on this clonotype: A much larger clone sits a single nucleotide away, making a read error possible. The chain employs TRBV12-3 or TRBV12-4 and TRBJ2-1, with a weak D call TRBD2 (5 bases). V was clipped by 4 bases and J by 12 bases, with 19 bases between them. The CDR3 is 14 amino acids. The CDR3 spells CASSSNRGRDGQFF. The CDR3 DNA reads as TGTGCCAGCAGTTCCAATCGAGGTCGGGATGGGCAGTTCTTC.

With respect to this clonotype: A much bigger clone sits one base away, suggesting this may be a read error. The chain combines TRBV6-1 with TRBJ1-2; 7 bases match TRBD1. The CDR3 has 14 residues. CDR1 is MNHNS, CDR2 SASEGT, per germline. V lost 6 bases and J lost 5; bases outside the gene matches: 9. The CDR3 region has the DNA TGTGCCAGCAGAGGAGGAGGGGGCTCGTATGGCTACACCTTC. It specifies CASRGGGGSYGYTF.

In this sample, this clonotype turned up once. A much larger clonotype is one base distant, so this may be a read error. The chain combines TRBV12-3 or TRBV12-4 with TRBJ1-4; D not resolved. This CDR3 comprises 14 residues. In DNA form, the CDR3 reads TGTGCCAGCAGTTGGGGAGGGCACGGTGAAAAACCGTTTTTT. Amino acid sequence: CASSWGGHGEKPFF.

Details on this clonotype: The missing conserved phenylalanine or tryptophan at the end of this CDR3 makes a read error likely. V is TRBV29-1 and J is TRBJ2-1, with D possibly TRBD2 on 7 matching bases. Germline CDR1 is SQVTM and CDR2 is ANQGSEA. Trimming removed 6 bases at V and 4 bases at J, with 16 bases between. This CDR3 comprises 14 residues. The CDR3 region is CSVRGGGGYNEQFS. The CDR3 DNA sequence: TGCAGCGTAAGGGGGGGAGGAGGATACAATGAGCAGTTCTCC.

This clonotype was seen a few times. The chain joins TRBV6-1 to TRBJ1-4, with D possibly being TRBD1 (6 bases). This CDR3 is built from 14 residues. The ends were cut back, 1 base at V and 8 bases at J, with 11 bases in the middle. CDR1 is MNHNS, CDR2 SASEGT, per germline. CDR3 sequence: CASSEVHREEKLFF. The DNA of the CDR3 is TGTGCCAGCAGTGAAGTCCACAGGGAAGAAAAACTGTTTTTT.